This TCR beta chain derives from a study of cytomegalovirus exposure and HLA in healthy donors. For the study at large: Previous work identified 90 million to 130 million unique TCR beta sequences from 150 million to 200 million T cells.

Study-wide findings and caveats: The study found most TCR sequences rare, yet found some public TCRs in many donors. Immune exposure information available was restricted to CMV serostatus. Sequencing artifact likely explains a cluster of highly shared sequence variants.

Amplification used 60 Vbeta primers and 13 Jbeta primers. Libraries were prepared by immunoSEQ multiplex PCR; TCRdb keeps only in-frame clonotypes and omits some of them. The sample carries 75,000 or so clones, approximately 74% recorded once. Germline CDR1 is MNHNS and CDR2 is SASEGT. Trimming removed 2 bases from V and 3 bases from J; junction bases left unmatched: 6. The CDR3 sequence is 16 residues long. Worth noting for this clone: The antigen is unknown.

Sequencing was done on a sample of PBMCs. This chain links TRBV6-1 with TRBJ2-1; 8 nucleotides align to TRBD2. The TCR originated in a woman in her twenties or thirties in good health and CMV-seropositive. CDR3 nucleotides: TGTGCCAGCAGTGAACTAGCGGGCGAAATCTACAATGAGCAGTTCTTC. Encoded protein: CASSELAGEIYNEQFF.